These 18 T cell receptor beta chains were sequenced from one sample in a study of regulatory T cells in long-lasting Graves disease. HTBI primers from iRepertoire and Arm-PCR of CDR3 regions yielded the TCR beta libraries. A single record per CDR3 protein comes from TCRdb applying MiXCR to the multiplex PCR reads. The table includes approximately 540,000 distinct CDR3 sequences, around 12% detected once. The time point is: newly diagnosed GD, antithyroid drugs for less than 3 months. RNA from PBMCs was the source of the TCR library. Separately, the same data were catalogued under a study of T cells in Graves' hyperthyroidism and ophthalmopathy.

Material: peripheral blood mononuclear cells (PBMCs), obtained at new diagnosis, from a patient treated with antithyroid drugs. The receptors originated from a woman in her twenties or thirties with Graves disease.

The chain uses TRBV4-3 and TRBJ1-1; D is possibly TRBD1 (6 bases). Trimming stripped 1 base from V and 3 bases from J, with 9 bases between. The germline CDR1 and CDR2 sequences are LGHNA and YSLEER. This CDR3 contains 14 residues. The CDR3 loop is CASSQGEGDTEAFF. The CDR3 region has the DNA TGCGCCAGCAGCCAAGGGGAGGGGGACACTGAAGCTTTCTTT.

This clonotype was detected ten times or more. The chain links TRBV2 to TRBJ2-7; TRBD2 might be the D (5 bases). The V gene lost 5 bases and the J gene lost 4 bases, with 15 bases spanning the gap. Germline-derived CDR1 and CDR2 are SNHLY and FYNNEI. The CDR3 sequence is 14 residues long. The CDR3 protein is CASSKRGSGYEQYF. The CDR3 bases are TGTGCCAGCAGTAAACGAGGCTCGGGGTACGAGCAGTACTTC. The full variable domain, rest sourced from reference TRBV2 and TRBJ2-7, is EPEVTQTPSHQVTQMGQEVILRCVPISNHLYFYWYRQILGQKVEFLVSFYNNEISEKSEIFDDQFSVERPDGSNFTLKIRSTKLEDSAMYFCASSKRGSGYEQYFGPGTRLTVT.

This clonotype was detected many times. This chain uses TRBV15 with TRBJ2-6; TRBD2 agrees at 11 bases. Germline CDR1 LNHNV, CDR2 YYDKDF (reference sequence). V trimming: 5 bases; J trimming: 0 bases; junction bases outside the gene matches: 9. CDR3 length: 19 residues. CDR3 DNA sequence: TGTGCCACCAGCCCATCAAAGGGACTAGCGGACTCTGGGGCCAACGTCCTGACTTTC. It codes for CATSPSKGLADSGANVLTF.

In its sample, this clonotype was seen many times. The chain couples TRBV2 to TRBJ2-1; D call uncertain. The germline V gene encodes CDR1 SNHLY and CDR2 FYNNEI. CDR3 length: 13 residues. Trimming pared 7 bases from V and 6 bases from J, leaving 13 bases between. The CDR3, as DNA: TGTGCCAGCATTACGGTCCGGCGCAATGAGCAGTTCTTC. Translating gives CASITVRRNEQFF. Full variable domain (remainder filled in from reference TRBV2 and TRBJ2-1): EPEVTQTPSHQVTQMGQEVILRCVPISNHLYFYWYRQILGQKVEFLVSFYNNEISEKSEIFDDQFSVERPDGSNFTLKIRSTKLEDSAMYFCASITVRRNEQFFGPGTRLTVL.

This clonotype was counted ten times or more. The V and J genes are TRBV6-1 and TRBJ2-3, with 12 bases fitting TRBD2. The CDR3 spans 15 residues. From germline, CDR1 is MNHNS and CDR2 SASEGT. V shed 4 bases, J shed 6 bases, and the junction held 5 bases outside the gene matches. For the CDR3, the DNA is TGTGCCAGCAGTGTACTAGCGGGAGGCCGCGATACGCAGTATTTT. It yields the protein CASSVLAGGRDTQYF.

This clonotype has at least ten counts. The chain couples TRBV30 to TRBJ1-1; TRBD1 is a possible D gene (5 bases). Trimming removed 4 bases at V and 5 bases at J, with 14 bases between. The germline V gene encodes CDR1 GTSNPN and CDR2 SVGIG (reference sequence). CDR3 length equals 13 residues. DNA for the CDR3: TGTGCCTGGATCCCCGCAGGGCGTACTGAAGCTTTCTTT. This codes for CAWIPAGRTEAFF.

This clonotype was recorded at least ten times. The chain combines TRBV20-1 with TRBJ2-5, with a possible D match to TRBD1 (5 bases). Germline assignment: CDR1 DFQATT and CDR2 SNEGSKA (reference sequence). The CDR3 has 12 amino acids. Trimming took 3 bases from V and 5 from J, leaving 10 bases between them. The CDR3 is CSASGQGETQYF. The DNA of the CDR3 is TGCAGTGCTAGTGGGCAGGGCGAGACCCAGTACTTC.

This clonotype came up many times. The rearrangement joins TRBV7-9 to TRBJ2-5; the D gene is possibly TRBD1 (5 bases). Between the trimmed V and J ends, which lost 5 bases and 3 bases, there was a span of 10 bases. The CDR3 sequence is 13 residues long. The germline V gene encodes CDR1 SEHNR and CDR2 FQNEAQ (reference sequence). The CDR3: CASSDQGKETQYF. The CDR3 DNA is TGTGCCAGCAGCGATCAGGGAAAAGAGACCCAGTACTTC.

This clonotype was observed many times. CDR3 in DNA: TGTGCCAGCAGCTTAGGGACTAGCGTTAATACCTACAATGAGCAGTTCTTC. Its protein product is CASSLGTSVNTYNEQFF. V and J are TRBV11-2 and TRBJ2-1; 9 bases fit TRBD2. Germline V CDR1 and CDR2: SGHAT, FQNNGV. The CDR3 sequence is 17 residues long. Losses at the gene ends were 1 base for V and 2 bases for J; bases not matched to a gene: 6.

This clonotype was recorded many times. The chain carries TRBV18 and TRBJ2-7; D remains unclear. This CDR3 spans 14 amino acids. Trimming shortened V by 2 bases and J by 6 bases, and 14 bases separated the two germline ends. CDR1 is KGHSH and CDR2 is LQKENI in the germline V gene. The CDR3 nucleotides read TGTGCCAGCTCACCAGCTACGGTAGACGTCGAGCAGTACTTC. Protein product: CASSPATVDVEQYF.

The rearrangement links TRBV6-1 to TRBJ2-6; TRBD1 matches at 7 bases. Germline lookup yields CDR1 MNHNS and CDR2 SASEGT. V gave up 10 bases and J gave up 0 bases; unmatched junction bases: 9. This CDR3 is 16 amino acids long. This CDR3 reads CATIRGFYSGANVLTF. CDR3 nucleotide sequence: TGTGCCACTATCAGGGGGTTTTACTCTGGGGCCAACGTCCTGACTTTC.

The chain uses TRBV28 and TRBJ2-5; 8 bases are a match to TRBD1. Per the germline V gene, CDR1 is MDHEN and CDR2 is SYDVKM. Unmatched junction bases numbered 3, after V lost 5 bases and J lost 7 bases. The CDR3 consists of 12 residues. This chain's CDR3 is CASSPGGWTQYF. The CDR3 DNA follows: TGTGCCAGCAGTCCAGGGGGCTGGACCCAGTACTTC.

There are many counts of this clonotype. The chain is built from TRBV2 and TRBJ1-3; 9 bases line up with TRBD1. V shed 4 bases, J shed 0 bases, and the junction held 16 bases outside the gene matches. This CDR3 spans 20 amino acids. Germline CDR1 reads SNHLY; CDR2 reads FYNNEI. CDR3 DNA: TGTGCCAGCAGTGGCGTTGTGAGAGACAGGGGGGTCCACTCTGGAAACACCATATATTTT. Amino acids: CASSGVVRDRGVHSGNTIYF.

This clonotype appeared a few times. For the CDR3, the DNA is TGTGCCAGCAGTGAAAGGAGGGACAGGGGAAATTCACCCCTCCACTTT. Protein sequence: CASSERRDRGNSPLHF. This rearrangement joins TRBV6-1 to TRBJ1-6, with TRBD1 identical over 10 bases. The ends lost 2 bases at V and 7 bases at J; junction bases unmatched: 5. Germline CDR1 MNHNS, CDR2 SASEGT. The CDR3 contains 16 residues.

Many counts were recorded for this clonotype. Written as DNA, the CDR3 is TGTGCCAGCAGTTACGTTTCCTACAATGAGCAGTTCTTC. Translation gives CASSYVSYNEQFF. V gene TRBV6-5 combines with J gene TRBJ2-1; D gene unclear. This CDR3 is 13 amino acids long. Per the germline V gene, CDR1 is MNHEY and CDR2 is SVGAGI. Trimming shortened V by 2 bases and J by 1 base, and 3 bases separated the two germline ends.

In its sample, this clonotype was seen many times. V gene TRBV4-2 combines with J gene TRBJ2-3, with unresolved D. The V end lost 5 bases, the J end lost 0 bases, and 12 bases lay between the germline ends. CDR1 LGHNA and CDR2 YNFKEQ come from the germline V gene. The CDR3 extends over 15 amino acids. This chain's CDR3 is CASSARATSTDTQYF. The CDR3 DNA sequence: TGTGCCAGCAGCGCTCGTGCGACGAGCACAGATACGCAGTATTTT.

In this sample, this clonotype turned up a few times. This chain connects TRBV29-1 to TRBJ2-7, with TRBD2 matching over 12 bases. Unmatched junction bases numbered 11, after V lost 5 bases and J lost 6 bases. This CDR3 spans 15 amino acids. Germline lookup yields CDR1 SQVTM and CDR2 ANQGSEA. The DNA for the CDR3 is TGCAGCGTTACCTCCCTAGCGGGAGGGATCGGCGAGCAGTACTTC. This gives the protein CSVTSLAGGIGEQYF.

The chain has TRBV9 and TRBJ2-7; D possibly corresponds to TRBD1 (6 bases). V lost 2 bases and J 2 bases, leaving 14 bases between the germline ends. Germline V gives CDR1 SGDLS, CDR2 YYNGEE. This CDR3 has 15 amino acids. The CDR3 loop is CASSVRDNPAYEQYF. The CDR3 nucleotides read TGTGCCAGCAGCGTCCGGGACAACCCAGCCTACGAGCAGTACTTC.